A single sample gave rise to the 29 T cell receptor beta chains below, sequenced in a study of CD8 T cells in ankylosing spondylitis. TCRdb ran MiXCR on the 5' RACE reads and lists one entry per CDR3 protein. The sample consists of 200,000 to 250,000 distinct CDR3 sequences, approximately 20% of them appearing once. These receptors have no identified antigens. Study findings and constraints: Characteristic of ankylosing spondylitis blood, it appeared, was a TCR beta motif comprising several highly homologous variants.

The source material was blood, either unsorted or a sorted T cell fraction (not recorded which). All receptors derive from a male donor with ankylosing spondylitis.

The chain uses TRBV5-1 and TRBJ2-2, with TRBD1 as a possible D gene (5 bases). V lost 7 bases and J lost 0, with 13 bases in between. The CDR3 has 15 residues. Germline-derived CDR1 and CDR2 are SGHRS and YFSETQ. The DNA for the CDR3 is TGCGCCAGCCGCATTCGACAGACGAACACCGGGGAGCTGTTTTTT. Its translation: CASRIRQTNTGELFF.

The chain uses TRBV20-1 and TRBJ2-7; either TRBD1 or TRBD2 may supply D (5 bases each). Germline V gene sequence: CDR1 DFQATT, CDR2 SNEGSKA (reference sequence). This CDR3 has 13 amino acids. Trimming left V 1 base short and J 3 bases short, with 10 bases between. The CDR3 coding sequence is TGCAGTGCTAGAGGGCAGGGAGACTACGAGCAGTACTTC. Its protein product is CSARGQGDYEQYF.

The J gene is TRBJ2-2, the V gene TRBV3-1, with D possibly TRBD2 on 5 matching bases. V gave up 0 bases and J gave up 0 bases, with 14 bases separating them. Germline V gene data show CDR1 as LGHDT and CDR2 as YNNKEL (reference sequence). The CDR3 spans 18 residues. Here the CDR3 DNA reads TGTGCCAGCAGCCAAGATAAGTGGAGCGGCGCGAACACCGGGGAGCTGTTTTTT. The encoded protein is CASSQDKWSGANTGELFF.

This clonotype has a handful of counts. The CDR3: CASSHLGGEELFF. Written as DNA, the CDR3 is TGCGCCAGCAGCCACCTCGGAGGGGAGGAGCTGTTTTTT. This chain joins TRBV4-1 and TRBJ2-2, with D possibly matching TRBD2 (6 bases). Trimming took 3 bases from V and 10 from J, leaving 12 bases between them. The CDR3 extends over 13 amino acids. The germline V gene encodes CDR1 MGHRA and CDR2 YSYEKL.

CDR3 sequence reads: CASSIDLSGSSYNEQFF. The CDR3 nucleotides are TGTGCCAGTAGTATAGATCTGAGCGGGAGCTCCTACAATGAGCAGTTCTTC. The V and J genes are TRBV19 and TRBJ2-1; 8 positions agree with TRBD2. Germline V gene sequence: CDR1 LNHDA, CDR2 SQIVND (reference sequence). The CDR3 spans 17 residues. V gave up 0 bases and J gave up 0 bases; unmatched junction bases: 4.

This clonotype has only a few counts. V and J are TRBV7-8 and TRBJ1-1; 7 positions agree with TRBD1. V dropped 1 base and J dropped 1; count of bases not matched to a gene: 3. Germline values: CDR1 SGHVS, CDR2 FQNEAQ. This CDR3 region has 15 residues. As DNA, the CDR3 is TGTGCCAGCAGCTTAGGACAGGGACCGAACACTGAAGCTTTCTTT. Translated: CASSLGQGPNTEAFF. Looking up the rest from reference TRBV7-8 and TRBJ1-1 gives the full variable domain: GAGVSQSPRYKVAKRGQDVALRCDPISGHVSLFWYQQALGQGPEFLTYFQNEAQLDKSGLPSDRFFAERPEGSVSTLKIQRTQQEDSAVYLCASSLGQGPNTEAFFGQGTRLTVV.

The chain combines TRBV2 with TRBJ2-5; tentatively, D is TRBD1 or TRBD2 (6 bases each). This CDR3 is built from 16 residues. V lost 7 bases and J 4 bases, leaving 22 bases between the germline ends. Germline V lookup: CDR1 SNHLY, CDR2 FYNNEI. CDR3: CASKGGVSPRGETQYF. For the CDR3, the DNA is TGTGCCAGCAAGGGGGGCGTCTCTCCTAGGGGAGAGACCCAGTACTTC.

The rearrangement joins TRBV28 to TRBJ2-3; perhaps D is TRBD1 or TRBD2 (6 bases each). Trimming took off 2 bases at V and 3 bases at J, with 21 bases between the two ends. This CDR3 is 18 amino acids long. The germline gives CDR1 MDHEN, CDR2 SYDVKM. This chain's CDR3 is CASSLVDRGEMLTDTQYF. The CDR3 DNA sequence: TGTGCCAGCAGTTTAGTGGATAGGGGGGAAATGCTGACAGATACGCAGTATTTT.

The chain recombines TRBV2 with TRBJ2-5; TRBD2 matches 12 bases. Germline V gene data show CDR1 as SNHLY and CDR2 as FYNNEI. This CDR3 region has 17 residues. Germline trimming cut 3 bases from V and 3 bases from J; bases unmatched to any gene: 8. CDR3 bases: TGTGCCAGCAGTGAGGGGCTAGCGGGAGGGCCTGAAGAGACCCAGTACTTC. Its protein product is CASSEGLAGGPEETQYF.

This clonotype was seen more than once but under ten times. The V call is TRBV28, the J call TRBJ2-1, with 9 bases that match TRBD1. Trimming removed 3 bases from V and 9 bases from J; junction bases left unmatched: 9. Germline lookup yields CDR1 MDHEN and CDR2 SYDVKM. The CDR3 consists of 15 residues. CDR3 loop: CASSLPQDRGCEQFF. The CDR3 nucleotides read TGTGCCAGCAGTTTGCCCCAGGACAGGGGCTGTGAGCAGTTCTTC.

This sequence joins TRBV7-3 and TRBJ2-7; D is ambiguous. The germline gives CDR1 SGHTA, CDR2 FQGTGA. The CDR3 has 14 residues. V lost 5 bases and J 2 bases, leaving 13 bases between the germline ends. CDR3 nucleotides: TGTGCCAGCAGCCTCTTCGGGCCGACCTACGAGCAGTACTTC. Protein: CASSLFGPTYEQYF.

The chain links TRBV7-9 to TRBJ2-7; possibly TRBD1 for D (6 bases). Trimming pared 5 bases from V and 3 bases from J, leaving 11 bases between. The length of the CDR3 is 13 residues. Germline V gives CDR1 SEHNR, CDR2 FQNEAQ (reference sequence). The CDR3 is CASSRQEFYEQYF. The CDR3 DNA follows: TGTGCCAGCAGCCGACAGGAGTTCTACGAGCAGTACTTC.

This clonotype showed up just a few times. The chain links TRBV7-8 to TRBJ2-1; D uncertain. This CDR3 comprises 12 residues. V was shortened by 4 bases and J by 6 bases, with 7 bases between the two germline ends. CDR1 and CDR2 (germline): SGHVS, FQNEAQ. In DNA form, the CDR3 reads TGTGCCAGCAGCTCAGTGGGCAATGAGCAGTTCTTC. Encoded protein: CASSSVGNEQFF.

This clonotype was picked up a small number of times. The V gene is TRBV6-1, the J gene TRBJ1-5; D not certain. The CDR3 totals 15 residues. The germline V gene encodes CDR1 MNHNS and CDR2 SASEGT. V shed 1 base and J shed 1 base, with 8 bases lying between them. The CDR3 is CASSEVPGSNQPQHF. The CDR3 DNA is TGTGCCAGCAGTGAAGTTCCGGGGAGCAATCAGCCCCAGCATTTT.

Ten or more counts support this clonotype. The rearrangement links TRBV3-1 to TRBJ1-1; D remains ambiguous. Germline CDR1 is LGHDT and CDR2 is YNNKEL (reference sequence). Trimming cost V 2 bases and J 1 base, with 5 bases left between them. The CDR3 length is 13 residues. CDR3 region: CASSQNRNTEAFF. For the CDR3, the DNA is TGTGCCAGCAGCCAAAACAGGAACACTGAAGCTTTCTTT.

V gene TRBV29-1 combines with J gene TRBJ2-1; 9 positions agree with TRBD2. CDR3 size: 14 residues. Trimming removed 3 bases from V and 3 bases from J; junction bases left unmatched: 3. Germline CDR1 reads SQVTM; CDR2 reads ANQGSEA. This CDR3 reads CSVELAGNYNEQFF. In DNA form, the CDR3 reads TGCAGCGTTGAGCTAGCGGGGAACTACAATGAGCAGTTCTTC.

This clonotype has a count of ten or more. CDR3 protein: CASSGGVSNQPQHF. CDR3 in DNA: TGTGCCAGCAGTGGCGGAGTTAGCAATCAGCCCCAGCATTTT. This chain connects TRBV12-3 or TRBV12-4 to TRBJ1-5; no definite D call. The CDR3 is 14 amino acids. Trimming removed 5 bases from V and 0 bases from J, with 8 bases in between.

The chain carries TRBV7-2 and TRBJ2-6; D possibly corresponds to TRBD1 (6 bases). Germline CDR1 SGHTA, CDR2 FQGNSA. V was clipped by 7 bases and J by 4 bases, with 14 bases between them. This CDR3 is 15 amino acids long. The CDR3 DNA sequence: TGTGCCAGCACGATCACAGGGTTCGGGGCCAACGTCCTGACTTTC. This translates into CASTITGFGANVLTF.

The table lists this clonotype with a few counts. V gene TRBV4-3 combines with J gene TRBJ2-1; 7 bases fit TRBD2. CDR1 is LGHNA, CDR2 YSLEER, per germline. V shed 4 bases, J shed 6 bases, and the junction held 9 bases outside the gene matches. The CDR3 is made up of 15 amino acids. CDR3 sequence (DNA): TGCGCCAGCAGCCCCGGACTAGGGTCCGGCAATGAGCAGTTCTTC. Protein product: CASSPGLGSGNEQFF.

This clonotype turned up a few times. V is TRBV11-1 and J is TRBJ2-2; 13 bases fit TRBD2. Per the germline V gene, CDR1 is SGHAT and CDR2 is FQDESV (reference sequence). The V segment lost 3 bases and the J segment 0 bases; nucleotides outside the gene matches: 13. The CDR3 contains 21 residues. CDR3 loop: CASSLWGRLAGGHPNTGELFF. For the CDR3, the DNA is TGTGCCAGCAGCTTGTGGGGCCGACTAGCGGGAGGCCATCCGAACACCGGGGAGCTGTTTTTT.

Ten or more counts support this clonotype. The chain links TRBV12-3 or TRBV12-4 to TRBJ2-2, with 10 bases aligning to TRBD1. Trimming took 3 bases from V and 6 from J; bases not matched to a gene: 7. CDR3 length: 16 amino acids. The CDR3 bases are TGTGCCAGCAGTTTGGGGACAGGGGTTATATCCGGGGAGCTGTTTTTT. Translating it yields CASSLGTGVISGELFF.

This clonotype was counted a few times. The rearrangement links TRBV28 to TRBJ2-7; unclear D gene. The CDR3 consists of 13 residues. Trimming pared 2 bases from V and 2 bases from J, leaving 7 bases between. CDR1 MDHEN and CDR2 SYDVKM come from the germline V gene. Here the CDR3 DNA reads TGTGCCAGCAGTTTACGGGTGACCTACGAGCAGTACTTC. It translates to CASSLRVTYEQYF. Variable domain in full (rest from reference TRBV28 and TRBJ2-7): DVKVTQSSRYLVKRTGEKVFLECVQDMDHENMFWYRQDPGLGLRLIYFSYDVKMKEKGDIPEGYSVSREKKERFSLILESASTNQTSMYLCASSLRVTYEQYFGPGTRLTVT.

J is TRBJ1-1 and V is TRBV4-1; no clear D. Germline V gene data show CDR1 as MGHRA and CDR2 as YSYEKL. CDR3 length equals 10 residues. The V end lost 6 bases, the J end lost 7 bases, and 6 bases lay between the germline ends. The CDR3: CASRGLEAFF. DNA for the CDR3: TGCGCCAGCAGGGGCCTTGAAGCTTTCTTT.

This chain uses TRBV28 with TRBJ2-7, with D possibly being TRBD2 (5 bases). The V gene's germline CDR1 is MDHEN and CDR2 SYDVKM. CDR3 size: 14 residues. V was trimmed by 5 bases and J by 3 bases, leaving 14 bases between them. As DNA, the CDR3 is TGTGCCAGCAGTCCTCCGGGGTCAAACTACGAGCAGTACTTC. Translated, it gives CASSPPGSNYEQYF.

The V and J genes are TRBV9 and TRBJ2-1, with 11 bases identical to TRBD1. CDR3 length equals 15 residues. Losses at the gene ends were 9 bases for V and 6 bases for J; bases not matched to a gene: 11. Germline CDR1 is SGDLS and CDR2 is YYNGEE. CDR3 residues: CANGVGTGGLNEQFF. Written as DNA, the CDR3 is TGTGCCAACGGGGTAGGGACAGGGGGTCTCAATGAGCAGTTCTTC.

This clonotype has ten or more counts. This chain uses TRBV4-3 with TRBJ2-1; 9 positions agree with TRBD1. In germline, CDR1 is LGHNA, CDR2 YSLEER. This CDR3 region has 14 residues. V was clipped by 5 bases and J by 7 bases; unmatched bases: 6. The CDR3, as DNA: TGCGCCAGCAGCACCCGGGACAGGGCGAATGAGCAGTTCTTC. Translating gives CASSTRDRANEQFF.

This clonotype has more than one count but fewer than ten. The V and J genes are TRBV5-1 and TRBJ1-1; possible D gene TRBD1, 5 bases. The CDR3 sequence is 15 residues long. CDR1 and CDR2 from the germline V gene are SGHRS and YFSETQ. V was clipped by 3 bases and J by 4 bases, with 16 bases between them. CDR3 amino acids: CASSSGGGYGTEAFF. The CDR3, as DNA: TGCGCCAGCAGCTCCGGGGGGGGGTACGGCACTGAAGCTTTCTTT.

This clonotype was observed many times. The V gene is TRBV25-1, the J gene TRBJ1-1; possibly TRBD1 for D (6 bases). The V end was cut by 8 bases, the J end by 7 bases, with 11 bases between. Germline loops: CDR1 MGHDK, CDR2 SYGVNS. This CDR3 region has 11 residues. The CDR3 sequence: CASGGASEAFF. CDR3 sequence (DNA): TGTGCCAGCGGGGGGGCGAGTGAAGCTTTCTTT. Full variable domain (remainder filled in from reference TRBV25-1 and TRBJ1-1): EADIYQTPRYLVIGTGKKITLECSQTMGHDKMYWYQQDPGMELHLIHYSYGVNSTEKGDLSSESTVSRIRTEHFPLTLESARPSHTSQYLCASGGASEAFFGQGTRLTVV.

The V call is TRBV7-6, the J call TRBJ2-1; the match to TRBD2 covers 12 bases. The germline CDR1 and CDR2 sequences are SGHVS and FNYEAQ. The V segment lost 6 bases and the J segment 3 bases; nucleotides outside the gene matches: 3. The CDR3 has 15 amino acids. Written as DNA, the CDR3 is TGTGCCAGCAGGGAACTAGCGGGAGGCTACAATGAGCAGTTCTTC. As protein: CASRELAGGYNEQFF.